This TCR beta chain comes out of a study of OX40 agonist ivuxolimab in advanced cancers. Using immunoSEQ multiplex PCR, the repertoire was profiled, and TCRdb retains in-frame clones only, with some absent. The sample includes about 69,000 clones, 90% of them seen just once. Blood sampling was done at baseline, cycle 4 day 1, and cycle 7 day 1. The CDR3 totals 12 residues. V was clipped by 8 bases and J by 3 bases; unmatched bases: 3. Looked up from germline, CDR1 is MNHEY and CDR2 is SVGAGI. There are a few counts of this clone. Its antigen is unidentified. Findings and caveats of the study: The authors did not determine the antigen specificity of the expanded peripheral T cells. At 0.1 to 3.0 mg/kg and by week 6, CD4+ and CD8+ T cells in the blood had expanded clonally. Among T cells, CD8+ cells averaged more expanded clones than CD4+ cells.

The chain carries TRBV6-5 and TRBJ2-7; 8 bases line up with TRBD1. This TCR derives from an adult with an advanced solid tumor such as melanoma, head and neck, liver or kidney cancer. Sample: CD4+ or CD8+ T cells sorted from blood, taken in a trial of the OX40 agonist ivuxolimab. The CDR3 DNA follows: TGTGCCAGCTCCGGACAGGGCTACGAGCAGTACTTC. Its protein is CASSGQGYEQYF.